The rows below give T cell receptor beta chains drawn from one sample of a study of blood T cell repertoires in COVID-19. Measured with immunoSEQ multiplex PCR; TCRdb has only the in-frame clones, and not every one. The sample carries about 330,000 clones, about 89% recorded once. The specimen was PBMCs or T cells enriched from blood (not recorded which). These receptors came from a woman aged 25 to 39 who had recovered from COVID-19. Each CDR3 is given with its conserved first and last residue. The D gene is left open where the match is weak. Size is omitted from some rows. Given values are once, few, many or a class for expanded clones.

TRBJ2-3,TRBV12-5,-,-,CASGLVPGSTEDTQYF,TGTGCTAGTGGTTTGGTACCCGGGTCGACTGAAGATACGCAGTATTTT
TRBJ2-7,TRBV25-1,-,-,CASSEYQEQYF,TGTGCCAGCAGTGAATACCAGGAGCAGTACTTC
TRBJ2-5,TRBV28,-,-,CASSLFGLQETQYF,TGTGCCAGCAGTTTATTTGGACTTCAAGAGACCCAGTACTTC
TRBJ2-7,TRBV6-5,once,TRBD1,CASRSIRQGANEQYF,TGTGCCAGCAGATCGATCCGACAGGGGGCAAACGAGCAGTACTTC
TRBJ1-1,TRBV10-2,-,TRBD1,CAIKAGTGSVETEAFF,TGCGCCATCAAGGCCGGGACAGGGAGTGTGGAAACTGAAGCTTTCTTT
TRBJ2-3,TRBV7-9,once,TRBD1,CASSSGGQGADTQYF,TGTGCCAGCAGCTCCGGGGGACAGGGGGCAGATACGCAGTATTTT
TRBJ2-4,TRBV18,-,TRBD1,CASSLVRTGAGNIQYF,TGTGCCAGCTCACTCGTTCGGACAGGGGCTGGAAACATTCAGTACTTC
TRBJ2-2,TRBV30,-,-,CAWSVGPGGLFF,TGTGCCTGGAGTGTTGGGCCCGGGGGGCTGTTTTTT
TRBJ1-2,TRBV2,-,-,CASSGQGISNYGYTF,TGTGCCAGCAGTGGCCAGGGTATCTCTAACTATGGCTACACCTTC
TRBJ2-6,TRBV4-3,-,-,CASSQEARASGANVLTF,TGCGCCAGCAGCCAAGAGGCCAGGGCATCTGGGGCCAACGTCCTGACTTTC
TRBJ2-3,TRBV4-1,-,TRBD1,CASSQGRFRTGGTTDTQYF,TGCGCCAGCAGCCAAGGCCGCTTTCGGACAGGGGGGACGACAGATACGCAGTATTTT
TRBJ1-2,TRBV2,few,-,CASSDRQAYGYTF,TGTGCCAGCAGTGATAGACAGGCATACGGCTACACCTTC
TRBJ2-3,TRBV28,-,-,CASGRRRNPTDTQYF,TGTGCCAGCGGGAGACGGCGAAACCCCACAGATACGCAGTATTTT
TRBJ1-1,TRBV10-1,-,-,CASSEPGQGAFF,TGCGCCAGCAGTGAACCTGGCCAGGGGGCTTTCTTT
TRBJ2-3,TRBV5-6,once,-,CASSRQGIDTQYF,TGTGCCAGCAGCCGACAAGGAATAGATACGCAGTATTTT
TRBJ1-1,TRBV27,-,-,CASSFGGSSTEAFF,TGTGCCAGCAGTTTTGGCGGGTCGAGCACTGAAGCTTTCTTT
TRBJ2-7,TRBV7-9,-,TRBD1,CASSLMMGQGGWGEQYF,TGTGCCAGCAGCTTGATGATGGGACAGGGCGGTTGGGGCGAGCAGTACTTC
TRBJ2-2,TRBV18,-,TRBD1,CASSSRDSYTGELFF,TGTGCCAGCTCATCCCGGGACAGTTACACCGGGGAGCTGTTTTTT
TRBJ1-6,TRBV14,-,-,CASSQTRNSPLHF,TGTGCCAGCAGCCAGACGAGGAATTCACCCCTCCACTTT
TRBJ1-1,TRBV30,-,-,CAWGLGGNTEAFF,TGTGCCTGGGGATTAGGGGGAAACACTGAAGCTTTCTTT
TRBJ1-4,TRBV30,-,TRBD1,CAWSANRGEVVVTHEKLFF,TGTGCCTGGAGTGCTAACAGGGGTGAGGTAGTTGTGACTCATGAAAAACTGTTTTTT
TRBJ2-1,TRBV25-1,once,TRBD1,CASSQTGEAYNEQFF,TGTGCCAGCAGCCAGACAGGGGAAGCCTACAATGAGCAGTTCTTC
TRBJ1-4,TRBV5-1,-,-,CASSLGRQVNFGLEKLFF,TGCGCCAGCAGCTTGGGGCGACAGGTCAACTTTGGGTTGGAAAAACTGTTTTTT
TRBJ1-4,TRBV5-1,few,TRBD1,CASSTAPGQDEKLFF,TGCGCCAGCAGCACGGCTCCGGGACAGGATGAAAAACTGTTTTTT
TRBJ1-2,TRBV11-2,once,TRBD1,CASSPRTGTEYGYTF,TGTGCCAGCAGCCCGCGGACAGGGACCGAATATGGCTACACCTTC
TRBJ2-3,TRBV5-5,-,TRBD2,CASSRPGLGLDTQYF,TGTGCCAGCAGCCGTCCGGGACTAGGGTTGGATACGCAGTATTTT
TRBJ2-2,TRBV7-9,-,-,CASSFGGGELFF,TGTGCCAGCAGCTTTGGAGGCGGGGAGCTGTTTTTT
TRBJ2-1,TRBV6-1,-,TRBD1,CASSDYGTVAIYNEQFF,TGTGCCAGCAGTGATTACGGGACAGTTGCCATCTACAATGAGCAGTTCTTC
TRBJ2-7,TRBV6-2/TRBV6-3,many,-,CASSLWGKQYF,TGTGCCAGCAGCCTCTGGGGCAAGCAGTACTTC
TRBJ1-2,TRBV7-9,-,-,CASSLGDANYGYTF,TGTGCCAGCAGCTTAGGCGATGCTAACTATGGCTACACCTTC
TRBJ2-1,TRBV7-2,-,-,CASSLVSVGGVKFF,TGTGCCAGCAGCTTAGTCTCGGTCGGCGGGGTCAAGTTCTTC
TRBJ1-1,TRBV7-6,few,TRBD1,CASSPDRARTEAFF,TGTGCCAGCAGCCCGGACAGGGCCCGCACTGAAGCTTTCTTT
TRBJ2-1,TRBV27,-,TRBD1,CASSFGTEYNEQFF,TGTGCCAGCAGTTTTGGGACAGAGTACAATGAGCAGTTCTTC
TRBJ2-1,TRBV6-6,-,TRBD2,CASKLAGGQNEQFF,TGTGCCTCTAAGCTAGCGGGGGGGCAGAATGAGCAGTTCTTC
TRBJ2-1,TRBV4-1,-,TRBD1,CASSQWTGVDNEQFF,TGCGCCAGCAGCCAATGGACAGGGGTGGACAATGAGCAGTTCTTC
TRBJ2-1,TRBV7-2,-,-,CASSLGPLNEQFF,TGTGCCAGCAGCTTGGGCCCACTCAATGAGCAGTTCTTC
TRBJ2-1,TRBV4-2,-,TRBD2,CASSQEPSGGYNEQFF,TGTGCCAGCAGCCAAGAGCCCAGCGGGGGATACAATGAGCAGTTCTTC
TRBJ2-2,TRBV3-1/TRBV3-2,-,-,CAVGRGGELFF,TGTGCCGTGGGGCGGGGCGGGGAGCTGTTTTTT
TRBJ2-2,TRBV6-6,-,TRBD2,CASNLAGLAVGGELFF,TGTGCCAGCAATTTGGCGGGGCTAGCGGTGGGCGGGGAGCTGTTTTTT
TRBJ2-1,TRBV11-2,-,-,CASSLDQDEQFF,TGTGCCAGCAGCTTAGATCAGGATGAGCAGTTCTTC
TRBJ1-6,TRBV6-5,-,TRBD1,CASSYTGGLDSPLHF,TGTGCCAGCAGTTATACAGGGGGTCTTGATTCACCCCTCCACTTT
TRBJ2-3,TRBV2,-,TRBD2,CASMGTSGGGDTQYF,TGTGCCAGCATGGGGACTAGCGGGGGAGGAGATACGCAGTATTTT
TRBJ1-5,TRBV3-1/TRBV3-2,-,-,CASSQRGGGQPQHF,TGTGCCAGCAGCCAACGCGGGGGAGGACAGCCCCAGCATTTT
TRBJ1-1,TRBV5-5,once,TRBD1,CASSLAGTGEAFF,TGTGCCAGCAGCTTGGCTGGGACAGGGGAAGCTTTCTTT
TRBJ1-1,TRBV7-9,-,-,CASRANRGASHRGTEAFF,TGTGCCAGCAGAGCCAACCGGGGGGCAAGTCATAGAGGCACTGAAGCTTTCTTT
TRBJ2-1,TRBV5-1,-,-,CASSLVSGGYNEQFF,TGCGCCAGCAGCCTGGTGAGCGGAGGTTACAATGAGCAGTTCTTC